This record looks at one TCR beta chain sequence and its context. The antigen is undetermined. The data are from a study of T cell responses to AZD1222 COVID-19 vaccine. Study observations and caveats: Donor demographics were predominantly white British with a female majority; clonal diversity may be underestimated. Following two doses of AZD1222, Spike-specific TCR breadth and depth rose. Reportedly, close to half of spike-specific TCRs are directed against unmutated variant regions.

Assay: immunoSEQ multiplex PCR; the TCRdb copy retains only in-frame clones and omits some. The sample records over 65,000 clones, almost 80% being singletons. The clonotype originates from an adult in good health. The input for sequencing was peripheral blood, taken on day 0 of AZD1222 vaccination.

CDR3 bases: TGTGCCAGCAGTTTAACCGGGCTAGGGGGCAACGAGCAGTACTTC. Residues: CASSLTGLGGNEQYF. This chain uses TRBV27 with TRBJ2-7; TRBD1 aligns across 7 bases. The CDR3 covers 15 residues. Germline CDR1 and CDR2: MNHEY and SMNVEV (reference sequence). Trimming at V came to 2 bases and at J to 5 bases, leaving 9 bases not matched to a gene.